Below, 18 T cell receptor beta chains from the same sample are listed, as sequenced in a study of T cells in Graves' hyperthyroidism and ophthalmopathy. Amplification of TCR beta CDR3 regions used RNA as the template. The HTBI primer set served for first-round RT-PCR of the TCR CDR3. TCRdb independently ran MiXCR on the multiplex PCR reads; one entry per CDR3 protein. This sample has fewer than 350,000 distinct CDR3 sequences, with 18% found just once. Source material: blood. These receptors were collected from a woman aged 40-49 years with Graves' ophthalmopathy.

The gene calls are TRBV5-4 and TRBJ1-2; D unclear. Trimming cost V 0 bases and J 1 base, with 10 bases left between them. The CDR3 sequence is 15 residues long. Per the germline V gene, CDR1 is SGHNT and CDR2 is YYREEE (reference sequence). The CDR3, as DNA: TGTGCCAGCAGCTTGGAGTCAGGAATTAACTATGGCTACACCTTC. Translating it yields CASSLESGINYGYTF.

This clonotype came up many times. This chain joins TRBV11-2 and TRBJ2-3; D possibly corresponds to TRBD2 (5 bases). Trimming took 1 base from V and 0 from J, leaving 5 bases between them. This CDR3 comprises 14 residues. CDR1 is SGHAT and CDR2 is FQNNGV in the germline V gene. CDR3 sequence reads: CASSLGTSTDTQYF. The CDR3 DNA is TGTGCCAGCAGCTTAGGGACTAGCACAGATACGCAGTATTTT.

This clonotype was seen many times. This rearrangement joins TRBV5-5 to TRBJ2-7; tentatively, D is TRBD1 (6 bases). The CDR3 runs to 15 residues. Germline CDR1 and CDR2: SGHKS and YYEKEE (reference sequence). The V end was cut by 2 bases, the J end by 2 bases, with 14 bases between. The CDR3 DNA reads TGTGCCAGCAGCTTTGGGGACAAAATTACCTACGAGCAGTACTTC. It is translated as CASSFGDKITYEQYF.

This clonotype showed up many times. The chain has TRBV2 and TRBJ2-7, with D possibly TRBD1 on 6 matching bases. The CDR3 is 15 amino acids. Germline CDR1 and CDR2: SNHLY and FYNNEI. The V end lost 2 bases, the J end lost 2 bases, and 13 bases lay between the germline ends. The CDR3 reads CASSENGTPTYEQYF. The CDR3 DNA is TGTGCCAGCAGTGAAAACGGGACACCCACCTACGAGCAGTACTTC. The full variable domain, rest sourced from reference TRBV2 and TRBJ2-7, is EPEVTQTPSHQVTQMGQEVILRCVPISNHLYFYWYRQILGQKVEFLVSFYNNEISEKSEIFDDQFSVERPDGSNFTLKIRSTKLEDSAMYFCASSENGTPTYEQYFGPGTRLTVT.

In this sample, this clonotype turned up once. A much larger clone differs from this one at a single base, so this may be a read error. This chain connects TRBV12-3 or TRBV12-4 to TRBJ2-2, with 8 bases lining up with TRBD1. Trimming removed 5 bases from V and 5 bases from J; junction bases left unmatched: 7. The CDR3 has 15 residues. CDR3 nucleotides: TGTGCCAGCAGTCAACGGACAGGGAAGACCGGGGAGCTGTTTTTT. This encodes CASSQRTGKTGELFF.

This clonotype was counted at least ten times. The chain recombines TRBV20-1 with TRBJ2-4; no clear D. Germline lookup yields CDR1 DFQATT and CDR2 SNEGSKA (reference sequence). Trimming cost V 4 bases and J 3 bases, with 13 bases left between them. This CDR3 spans 14 amino acids. CDR3 protein: CSATRQDGKNIQYF. The CDR3 DNA follows: TGCAGTGCTACCCGCCAAGATGGCAAAAACATTCAGTACTTC.

This clonotype was found many times. The chain links TRBV7-2 to TRBJ2-2; the D is unclear. Per germline, CDR1 SGHTA and CDR2 FQGNSA. The CDR3 totals 15 residues. The V end was cut by 1 base, the J end by 7 bases, with 13 bases between. DNA for the CDR3: TGTGCCAGCAGCTTAGGACAACCCTCGGGCGGGGAGCTGTTTTTT. This encodes CASSLGQPSGGELFF.

This clonotype was observed many times. In DNA, the CDR3 is TGTGCCAGCAGGGGGGGGGACACTGAAGCTTTCTTT. Residues: CASRGGDTEAFF. V is TRBV27 and J is TRBJ1-1, with a tentative D call TRBD1 (5 bases). The length of the CDR3 is 12 residues. CDR1 and CDR2 (germline): MNHEY, SMNVEV (reference sequence). V gave up 6 bases and J gave up 3 bases, with 8 bases separating them.

At least ten counts were recorded for this clonotype. Since no conserved phenylalanine or tryptophan closes the CDR3, a read error is the likely cause. The V and J genes are TRBV4-1 and TRBJ1-2; a weak D match, TRBD1 (5 bases). Germline CDR1 reads MGHRA; CDR2 reads YSYEKL. CDR3 size: 12 residues. Trimming removed 1 base from V and 8 bases from J, with 8 bases in between. The CDR3 nucleotides read TGCGCCAGCAGCCAAGGGGGGGTAGGCTACACCCTC. Encoded protein: CASSQGGVGYTL.

This clonotype was detected many times. The V call is TRBV28, the J call TRBJ1-1; D call uncertain. The CDR3 length is 14 residues. Germline values: CDR1 MDHEN, CDR2 SYDVKM. The germline V and J ends were trimmed by 7 bases and 1 base, with 13 bases remaining between them. The DNA for the CDR3 is TGTGCCAGCATAACTCATTGGAAGAACACTGAAGCTTTCTTT. Its protein is CASITHWKNTEAFF.

This clonotype was observed many times. The V and J genes are TRBV6-1 and TRBJ1-2, with D perhaps TRBD1 (5 bases). This CDR3 has 11 residues. Germline V lookup: CDR1 MNHNS, CDR2 SASEGT. V shed 7 bases and J shed 7 bases, with 10 bases lying between them. CDR3 coding DNA: TGTGCCAGCACGGGGGGTGGTGGCTACACCTTC. As protein: CASTGGGGYTF.

This clonotype was found a few times. The rearrangement links TRBV7-3 to TRBJ1-1; TRBD1 aligns across 7 bases. Per the germline V gene, CDR1 is SGHTA and CDR2 is FQGTGA. This CDR3 contains 17 residues. J was trimmed by 0 bases and V by 4 bases; bases with no gene match: 11. This CDR3 reads CASSSGAGGRMNTEAFF. CDR3 DNA: TGTGCCAGCAGCTCGGGAGCAGGGGGGAGGATGAACACTGAAGCTTTCTTT.

A word on this clonotype: A junction boundary mismatches the germline segment, possibly from a read error. The chain combines TRBV7-9 with TRBJ1-2; D unresolved. The CDR3 length is 14 residues. CDR1 is SEHNR, CDR2 FQNEAQ, per germline (reference sequence). The CDR3 loop reads CASSSADQVYGYIF. In DNA form, the CDR3 reads TGTGCCAGCAGCTCCGCTGATCAGGTCTATGGCTACATCTTC.

This chain joins TRBV11-2 and TRBJ2-7; 10 nucleotides agree with TRBD2. V lost 7 bases and J lost 0; bases outside the gene matches: 6. The CDR3 is 15 amino acids. The germline CDR1 and CDR2 sequences are SGHAT and FQNNGV. The CDR3 is CASTRTSGSSYEQYF. CDR3 sequence (DNA): TGTGCCAGCACCCGGACTAGCGGCAGCTCCTACGAGCAGTACTTC.

This clonotype was found many times. The chain combines TRBV20-1 with TRBJ2-7; TRBD2 matches 9 bases. Germline values: CDR1 DFQATT, CDR2 SNEGSKA (reference sequence). CDR3 length equals 14 residues. V was clipped by 5 bases and J by 4 bases; unmatched bases: 9. CDR3 region: CSAGVAGAGYEQYF. In DNA, the CDR3 is TGCAGTGCTGGAGTAGCGGGAGCGGGTTACGAGCAGTACTTC.

This clonotype has at least ten counts. This sequence joins TRBV10-2 and TRBJ1-1; the match to TRBD1 covers 7 bases. The ends lost 2 bases at V and 3 bases at J; junction bases unmatched: 6. Germline CDR1 WSHSY, CDR2 SAAADI. The length of the CDR3 is 15 residues. Here the CDR3 reads CASSEQGGFDTEAFF. In DNA, the CDR3 is TGCGCCAGCAGTGAGCAGGGGGGATTTGACACTGAAGCTTTCTTT.

This clonotype has ten or more counts. This chain uses TRBV28 with TRBJ2-5; D unclear. The CDR3 extends over 13 amino acids. V was clipped by 5 bases and J by 1 base, with 8 bases between them. Germline V gives CDR1 MDHEN, CDR2 SYDVKM. The CDR3 coding sequence is TGTGCCAGCAGTCCCTATATCCAAGAGACCCAGTACTTC. Its translation: CASSPYIQETQYF.

This clonotype was seen at least ten times. The chain employs TRBV28 and TRBJ2-5; 8 positions agree with TRBD2. From germline, CDR1 is MDHEN and CDR2 SYDVKM. With V trimmed by 6 bases and J by 5 bases, 5 bases remained unmatched. This CDR3 contains 13 residues. The CDR3 loop is CASRSGGDETQYF. The CDR3 coding sequence is TGTGCCAGCAGGTCGGGGGGGGACGAGACCCAGTACTTC.